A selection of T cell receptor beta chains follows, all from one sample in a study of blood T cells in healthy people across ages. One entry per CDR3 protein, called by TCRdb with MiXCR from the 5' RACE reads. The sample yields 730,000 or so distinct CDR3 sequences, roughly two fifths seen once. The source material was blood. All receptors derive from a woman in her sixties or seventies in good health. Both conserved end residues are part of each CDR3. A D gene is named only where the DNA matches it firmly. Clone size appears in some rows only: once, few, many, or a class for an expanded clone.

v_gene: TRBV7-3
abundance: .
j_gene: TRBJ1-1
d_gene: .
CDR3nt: TGTGCCAGCAGCTCGATGGGGGGCGAGGGAACAGAAGCTTTCTTT
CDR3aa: CASSSMGGEGTEAFF

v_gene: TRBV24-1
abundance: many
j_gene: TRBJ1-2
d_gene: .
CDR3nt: TGTGCCACCAGTGATTCCGACAGAAGCTATGGCTACACCTTC
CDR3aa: CATSDSDRSYGYTF

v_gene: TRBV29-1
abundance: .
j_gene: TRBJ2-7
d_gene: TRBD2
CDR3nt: TGCAGCGTTGGGGAGGGTTGCGAGCAGTACTTC
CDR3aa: CSVGEGCEQYF

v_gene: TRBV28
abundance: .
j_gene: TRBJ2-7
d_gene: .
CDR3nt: TGTGCCAGCGAAACAGGACCTTACGAGCAGTACTTC
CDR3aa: CASETGPYEQYF

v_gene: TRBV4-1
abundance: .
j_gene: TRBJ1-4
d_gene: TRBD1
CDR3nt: TGTGCCAGCAGCCAAGGGGGCGGTAGGAAGGATGAAAAACTGTTTTTT
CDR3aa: CASSQGGGRKDEKLFF

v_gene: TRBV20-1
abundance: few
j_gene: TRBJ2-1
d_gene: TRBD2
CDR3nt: TGCAGTGCTAGAGCACGCCTAGCGGATCTCAATGAGCAGTTCTTC
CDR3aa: CSARARLADLNEQFF

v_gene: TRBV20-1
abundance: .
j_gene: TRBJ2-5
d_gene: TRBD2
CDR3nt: TGCAGTGCTAGTTGGCTAGCGGGGGGTGAGCAGTACTTC
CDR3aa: CSASWLAGGEQYF

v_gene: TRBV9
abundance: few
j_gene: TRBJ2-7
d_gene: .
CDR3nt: TGTGCCAGCAGCGTAGGAAGAGGGGTGGGCGAGCAGTACTTC
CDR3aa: CASSVGRGVGEQYF

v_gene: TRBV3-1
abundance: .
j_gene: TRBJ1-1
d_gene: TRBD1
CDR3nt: TGTGCCAGCAGGGACAGGGGGCTTGGCACTGAAGCTTTCTTT
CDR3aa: CASRDRGLGTEAFF

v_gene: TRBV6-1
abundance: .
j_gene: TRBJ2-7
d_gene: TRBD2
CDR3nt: TGTGCCAGCAGTCACGAACTAGCGGGAGGGTACGAGCAGTACTTC
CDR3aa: CASSHELAGGYEQYF